The text below deals with one TCR beta chain. The specificity of this receptor is unknown. The input lacks base qualities; no much larger clone sits a single base away. The data belong to a study of spatial heterogeneity in lung cancer (dated by TCRdb to about 2019). Regarding the complete study: Donors were some 70 patients with early-stage, untreated non-small cell lung cancer from the lung TRACERx cohort. Follow-up PBMC samples were sequenced whenever available, with a median time to follow-up of 2 to 3 years after resection. Beta-chain transcripts were consistently detected in greater numbers than alpha-chain transcripts, which likely reflects a higher abundance of beta-chain transcripts. In the raw uncorrected reads, each unique combination of TCR and UMI appeared more than ten times on average. In non-small cell lung cancer, the study quantitatively compared TCR alpha and beta repertoires across several tumor regions, matched nontumor lung, and blood. Nonsynonymous mutation counts, determined by whole-exome sequencing of tumor tissue, were related to features of the TCR repertoire. Both alpha and beta chains were TCR-sequenced in 200 or so tumor regions, under 80 matched nontumor lung samples and roughly 50 PBMC samples obtained at surgery.

The time point label of this sample denotes: blood at routine non-recurrence follow-up after resection. For TCR sequencing, whole RNA was extracted from tumor and nontumor lung tissue, or from cryopreserved PBMC samples, and no cell sorting was done. Only patients for whom sufficient RNA was available from at least two tumor regions were selected for TCR sequencing. Broad study findings and their caveats: Confirming at a functional level the hypothesis that regional TCRs recognize regional mutations was considered to require additional single-cell paired TCR alpha and beta sequencing. Ubiquitous expanded tumor TCRs showed up in blood more often at tumor resection than at routine follow-up. Only 14 to 15 patients were included in comparisons of baseline and follow-up blood repertoires.

CDR1 and CDR2 (LGHDT, YNNKEL) derive from the germline V gene (reference sequence). The CDR3 contains 15 residues, cysteine and phenylalanine counted. The CDR3 DNA has 45 bases and is translated from base 1. V is shortened by 1 base, J by 5 bases, and the region joining them spans 11 bases. Library method: 5' RACE. Sequencing instrument: NextSeq 500. In the TCR library protocol, a unique molecular identifier was attached to each TCR cDNA molecule so that PCR and sequencing errors could be corrected. The authors' pipeline ran thus. TCR identification, UMI-based error correction and CDR3 extraction were all carried out with Decombinator tools. TCRs above a frequency of 2 per 1,000, corresponding to the top 1% of the tumor frequency distribution, were defined as expanded. Renyi diversity was calculated using the R vegan package after each repertoire was subsampled 100 times to 5,000 TCRs. To build CDR3 similarity networks, amino acid triplet string-kernel similarity was used, and CDR3s were connected when their pairwise similarity was above 0.82. TCRdb cleaned the public reads at Q25 with fastp, built clones with MiXCR and kept in-frame beta chains. Here each entry gathers all rows of one CDR3 protein and keeps the most common genes and DNA. TCRdb, not the authors, supplied the V and J calls. Within this sample are some 120,000 distinct CDR3 sequences, with 10% to 15% of them counted one time only. Clones ranked in the top ten supply over 15% of the sample.

This receptor chain uses TRBV3-1 and TRBJ1-4; the D gene identity is not certain. The sample here was PBMCs, taken at follow-up. The receptor was derived from a male donor with early-stage non-small cell lung cancer. The nucleotide sequence is given as TGTGCCAGCAGCCAAGCGGGCAATGGAAATGAAAAACTGTTTTTT. It codes for CASSQAGNGNEKLFF.